These 13 T cell receptor beta chains were sequenced from one sample in a study of CXCR3-negative and CXCR3-positive naive CD8 T cells. Their recognized antigens are unknown. Overall study results and limits: The study found more hydrophobic TRB CDR3s in CXCR3-positive naive cells than in CXCR3-negative naive cells.

Libraries of TRB cDNA were made by 5' RACE and carried UMIs. With the 5' RACE reads reprocessed, TCRdb shows one record per CDR3 protein and no DNA. The specimen's table records 4,500 to 5,000 distinct CDR3 sequences. Sample: naive CXCR3+ CD8+ T cells from blood. As for subset: CD45RO-CCR7+CD27+CD95- naive CD8+ T cells expressing CXCR3 (TNR3+). The receptors derive from a human donor in good health. Some clones in this sample may be carry-over from other donors' samples.

This chain uses TRBV21-1 with TRBJ2-3; the TCRdb call, TRBD2, lacks DNA for checking. TRBV21-1 is deemed a pseudogene. The CDR3 length is 16 residues. The CDR3 protein is CASSKDPRTSVDTQYF.

V gene TRBV12-3 or TRBV12-4 combines with J gene TRBJ1-5; checking the TCRdb D call of TRBD1 is not possible without DNA. The CDR3 loop spans 14 amino acids. CDR3 amino acids: CASSLGQSNQPQHF.

The rearrangement links TRBV28 to TRBJ2-7. The CDR3 has 12 amino acids. Germline CDR1 and CDR2: MDHEN and SYDVKM. CDR3 region: CASSLNPHEQYF.

The rearrangement joins TRBV11-3 to TRBJ2-1; the D call of TRBD1 rests on TCRdb alone, since no DNA is present to check it. Germline V gene sequence: CDR1 SGHNT, CDR2 YENEEA. The CDR3 consists of 16 residues. CDR3 residues: CASSFYRVARRSEQFF.

This clonotype is identified as medium-sized (0.01 to 0.1%) from frequency. The chain has TRBV29-1 and TRBJ2-5. The CDR3 extends over 12 amino acids. The germline V gene has CDR1 SQVTM and CDR2 ANQGSEA. Here the CDR3 reads CSVNSLQETQYF.

V usage is TRBV7-6 and J usage is TRBJ1-1; lacking DNA, the TRBD1 call made by TCRdb goes unchecked. The germline V gene encodes CDR1 SGHVS and CDR2 FNYEAQ. The CDR3 consists of 13 residues. The CDR3 spells CASRGQPNTEAFF.

The genes are TRBV2 and TRBJ2-7; TCRdb reports TRBD2, a call that lacks DNA to check it against. CDR1 and CDR2 (germline): SNHLY, FYNNEI. The CDR3 sequence is 15 residues long. The CDR3 sequence: CASSDWPSGEYEQYF.

This clonotype shows up as medium-sized (0.01 to 0.1%) by frequency. The chain employs TRBV3-1 and TRBJ2-5; TCRdb's D call of TRBD1 is untestable without DNA. This CDR3 has 15 amino acids. CDR1 and CDR2 from the germline V gene are LGHDT and YNNKEL (reference sequence). This chain's CDR3 is CASSPEQGAQETQYF.

The rearrangement joins TRBV29-1 to TRBJ1-1; the TCRdb D gene call, TRBD1, has no DNA to confirm it. Germline V gives CDR1 SQVTM, CDR2 ANQGSEA. This CDR3 comprises 11 residues. The CDR3 here is CSAPEGGRAFF.

This chain joins TRBV20-1 and TRBJ2-1; no DNA is available, so the TRBD2 call from TCRdb remains unchecked. CDR3 length: 16 amino acids. Looked up from germline, CDR1 is DFQATT and CDR2 is SNEGSKA (reference sequence). The CDR3 loop is CSARDTRGVSYNEQFF.

V usage is TRBV6-5 and J usage is TRBJ2-2; the D call of TRBD2 rests on TCRdb alone, since no DNA is present to check it. CDR1 and CDR2 from the germline V gene are MNHEY and SVGAGI. This CDR3 has 16 amino acids. The CDR3 sequence is CASRVRSGGATGELFF.

This rearrangement joins TRBV12-3 or TRBV12-4 to TRBJ2-3. CDR3 length: 14 amino acids. This CDR3 is CASSLISSTDTQYF.

This sequence joins TRBV28 and TRBJ2-7. CDR3 size: 13 residues. Germline V gene lookup returns CDR1 MDHEN and CDR2 SYDVKM. The CDR3 region is CASSLRGVSEQYF.